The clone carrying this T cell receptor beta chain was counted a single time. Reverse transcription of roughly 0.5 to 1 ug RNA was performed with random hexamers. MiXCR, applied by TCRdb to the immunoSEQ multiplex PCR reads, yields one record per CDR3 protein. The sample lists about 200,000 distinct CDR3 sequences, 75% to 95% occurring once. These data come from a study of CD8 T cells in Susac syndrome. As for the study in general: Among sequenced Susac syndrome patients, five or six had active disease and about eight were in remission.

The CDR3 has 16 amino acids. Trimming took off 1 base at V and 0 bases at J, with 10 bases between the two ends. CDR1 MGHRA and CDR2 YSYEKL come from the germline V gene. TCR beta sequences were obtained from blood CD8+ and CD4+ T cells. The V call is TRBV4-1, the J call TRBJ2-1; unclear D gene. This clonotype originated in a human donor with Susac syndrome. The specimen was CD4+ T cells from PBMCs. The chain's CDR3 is CASSQGAASSYNEQFF. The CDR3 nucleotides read TGCGCCAGCAGCCAAGGAGCAGCCAGCTCCTACAATGAGCAGTTCTTC.